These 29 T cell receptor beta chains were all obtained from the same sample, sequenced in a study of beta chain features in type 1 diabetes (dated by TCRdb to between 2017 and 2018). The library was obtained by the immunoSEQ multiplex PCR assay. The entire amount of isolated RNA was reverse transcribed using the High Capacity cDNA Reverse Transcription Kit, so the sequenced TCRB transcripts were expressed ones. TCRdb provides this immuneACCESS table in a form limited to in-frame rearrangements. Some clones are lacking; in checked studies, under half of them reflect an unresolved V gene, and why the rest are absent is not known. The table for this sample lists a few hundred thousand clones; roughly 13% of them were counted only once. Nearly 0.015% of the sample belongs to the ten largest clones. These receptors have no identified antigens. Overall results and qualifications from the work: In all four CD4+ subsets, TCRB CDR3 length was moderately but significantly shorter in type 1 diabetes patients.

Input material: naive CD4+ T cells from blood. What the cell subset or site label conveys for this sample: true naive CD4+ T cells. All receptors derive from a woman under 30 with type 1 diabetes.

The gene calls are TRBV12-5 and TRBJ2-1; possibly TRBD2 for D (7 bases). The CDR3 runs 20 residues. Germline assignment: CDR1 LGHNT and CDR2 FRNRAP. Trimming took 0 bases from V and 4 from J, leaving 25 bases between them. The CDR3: CASGLVTGDRGREKYNEQFF. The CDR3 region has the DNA TGTGCTAGTGGTTTGGTAACGGGTGACCGGGGGCGGGAGAAGTACAATGAGCAGTTCTTC.

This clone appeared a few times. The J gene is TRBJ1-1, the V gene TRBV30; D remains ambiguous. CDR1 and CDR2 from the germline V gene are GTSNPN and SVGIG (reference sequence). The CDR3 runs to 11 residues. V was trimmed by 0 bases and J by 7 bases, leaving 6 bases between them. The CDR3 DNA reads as TGTGCCTGGAGTGTACTAGGTGAAGCTTTCTTT. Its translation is CAWSVLGEAFF.

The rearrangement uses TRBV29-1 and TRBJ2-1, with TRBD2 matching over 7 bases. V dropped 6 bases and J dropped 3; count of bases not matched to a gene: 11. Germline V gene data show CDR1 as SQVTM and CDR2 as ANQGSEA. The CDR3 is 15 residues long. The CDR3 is CSVDSGTTLYNEQFF. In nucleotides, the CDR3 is TGCAGCGTCGACTCCGGGACTACACTCTACAATGAGCAGTTCTTC.

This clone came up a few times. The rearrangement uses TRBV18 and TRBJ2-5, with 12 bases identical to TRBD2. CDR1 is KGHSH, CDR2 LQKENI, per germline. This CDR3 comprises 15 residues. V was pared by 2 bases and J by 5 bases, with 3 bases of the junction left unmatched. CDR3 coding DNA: TGTGCCAGCTCACCATCTACTAGCGGGAGGGAGACCCAGTACTTC. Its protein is CASSPSTSGRETQYF.

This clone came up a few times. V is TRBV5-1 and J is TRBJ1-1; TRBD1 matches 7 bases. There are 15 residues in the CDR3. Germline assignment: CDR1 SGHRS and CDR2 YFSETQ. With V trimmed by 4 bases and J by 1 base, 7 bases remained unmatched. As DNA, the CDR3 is TGCGCCAGCAGCCCGAGGGGGCAGACGAACACTGAAGCTTTCTTT. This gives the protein CASSPRGQTNTEAFF.

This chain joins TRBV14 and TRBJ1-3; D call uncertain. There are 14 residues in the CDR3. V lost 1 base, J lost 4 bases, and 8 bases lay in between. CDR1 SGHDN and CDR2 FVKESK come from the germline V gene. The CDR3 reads CASSQVSAGNTIYF. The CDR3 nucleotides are TGTGCCAGCAGCCAAGTAAGCGCAGGAAACACCATATATTTT.

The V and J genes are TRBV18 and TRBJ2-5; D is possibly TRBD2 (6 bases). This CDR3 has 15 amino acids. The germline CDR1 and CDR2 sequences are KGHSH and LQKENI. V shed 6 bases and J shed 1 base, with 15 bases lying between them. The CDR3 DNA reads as TGTGCCAGCTCCTTGGCCGCGGGAATCCAAGAGACCCAGTACTTC. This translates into CASSLAAGIQETQYF.

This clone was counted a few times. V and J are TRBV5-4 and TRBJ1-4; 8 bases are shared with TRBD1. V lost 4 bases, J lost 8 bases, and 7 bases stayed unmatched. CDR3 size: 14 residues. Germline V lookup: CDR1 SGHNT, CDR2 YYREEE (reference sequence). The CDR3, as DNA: TGTGCCAGCAGCATCACAGGGGGGAGCGAAAAACTGTTTTTT. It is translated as CASSITGGSEKLFF.

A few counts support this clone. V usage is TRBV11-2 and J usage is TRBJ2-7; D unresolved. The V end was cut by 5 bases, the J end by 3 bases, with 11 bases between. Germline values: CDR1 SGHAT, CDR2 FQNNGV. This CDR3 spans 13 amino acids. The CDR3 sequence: CASSPAVNYEQYV. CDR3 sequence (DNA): TGTGCCAGCAGCCCTGCAGTGAACTACGAGCAGTACGTC.

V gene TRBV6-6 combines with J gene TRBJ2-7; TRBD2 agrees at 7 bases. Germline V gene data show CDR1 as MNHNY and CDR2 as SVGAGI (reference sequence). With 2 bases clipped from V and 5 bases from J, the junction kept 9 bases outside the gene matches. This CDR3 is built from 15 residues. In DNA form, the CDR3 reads TGTGCCAGCAGTTACGCGGGAGCGCCCCTAAACGAGCAGTACGTC. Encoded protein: CASSYAGAPLNEQYV.

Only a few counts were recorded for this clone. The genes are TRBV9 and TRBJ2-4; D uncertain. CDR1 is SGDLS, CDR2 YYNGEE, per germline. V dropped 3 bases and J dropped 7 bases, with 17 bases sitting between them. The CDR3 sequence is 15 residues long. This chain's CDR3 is CASSAYPLTPNIQYF. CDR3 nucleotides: TGTGCCAGCAGCGCCTACCCCTTAACCCCCAACATTCAGTACTTC.

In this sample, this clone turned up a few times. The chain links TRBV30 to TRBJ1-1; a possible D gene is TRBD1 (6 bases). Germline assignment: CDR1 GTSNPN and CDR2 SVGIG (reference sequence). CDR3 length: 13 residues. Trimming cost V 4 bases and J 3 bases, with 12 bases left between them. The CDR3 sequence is CAWTKGVDTEAFF. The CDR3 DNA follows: TGTGCCTGGACCAAGGGGGTGGACACTGAAGCTTTCTTT.

The CDR3 region is CASSPSPRESNEKLFF. In nucleotides, the CDR3 is TGCGCCAGCAGCCCCTCGCCCCGGGAATCCAATGAAAAACTGTTTTTT. The V call is TRBV5-1, the J call TRBJ1-4; D gene uncertain. From germline, CDR1 is SGHRS and CDR2 YFSETQ. The CDR3 loop spans 16 amino acids. The germline V and J ends were trimmed by 4 bases and 5 bases, with 18 bases remaining between them. The whole variable domain, filled in from reference TRBV5-1 and TRBJ1-4, reads KAGVTQTPRYLIKTRGQQVTLSCSPISGHRSVSWYQQTPGQGLQFLFEYFSETQRNKGNFPGRFSGRQFSNSRSEMNVSTLELGDSALYLCASSPSPRESNEKLFFGSGTQLSVL.

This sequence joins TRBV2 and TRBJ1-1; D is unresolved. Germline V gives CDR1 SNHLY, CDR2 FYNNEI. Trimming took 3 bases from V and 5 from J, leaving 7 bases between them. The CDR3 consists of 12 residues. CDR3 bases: TGTGCCAGCAGTGATCCGGGGACTGAAGCTTTCTTT. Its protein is CASSDPGTEAFF.

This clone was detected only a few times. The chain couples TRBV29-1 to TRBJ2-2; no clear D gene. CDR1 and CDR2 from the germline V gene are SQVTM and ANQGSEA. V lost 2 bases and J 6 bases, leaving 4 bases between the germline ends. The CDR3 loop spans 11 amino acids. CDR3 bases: TGCAGCGTTGAAACGGCCGGGGAGCTGTTTTTT. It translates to CSVETAGELFF.

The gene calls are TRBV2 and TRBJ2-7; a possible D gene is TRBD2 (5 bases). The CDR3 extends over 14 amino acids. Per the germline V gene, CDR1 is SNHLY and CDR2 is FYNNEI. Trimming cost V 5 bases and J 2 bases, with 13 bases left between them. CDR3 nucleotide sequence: TGTGCCAGCAGTAGCGCGGGCCGCACCTACGAGCAGTACTTC. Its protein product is CASSSAGRTYEQYF.

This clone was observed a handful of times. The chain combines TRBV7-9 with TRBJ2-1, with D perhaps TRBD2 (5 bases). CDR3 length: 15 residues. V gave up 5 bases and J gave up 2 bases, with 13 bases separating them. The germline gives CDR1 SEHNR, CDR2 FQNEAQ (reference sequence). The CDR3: CASSVYPGTYNEQFF. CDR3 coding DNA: TGTGCCAGCAGCGTTTATCCCGGGACCTACAATGAGCAGTTCTTC.

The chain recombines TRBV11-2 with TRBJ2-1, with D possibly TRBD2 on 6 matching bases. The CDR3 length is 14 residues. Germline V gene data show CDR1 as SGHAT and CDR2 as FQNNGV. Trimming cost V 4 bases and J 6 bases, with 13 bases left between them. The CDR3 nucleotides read TGTGCCAGCAGCTCGCGGGAAACATCCAATGAGCAGTTCTTC. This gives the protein CASSSRETSNEQFF.

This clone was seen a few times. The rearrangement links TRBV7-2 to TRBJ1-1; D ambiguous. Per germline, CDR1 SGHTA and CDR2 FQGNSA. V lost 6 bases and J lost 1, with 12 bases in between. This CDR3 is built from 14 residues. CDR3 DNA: TGTGCCAGCAGTACCCCGCCTACGAACACTGAAGCTTTCTTT. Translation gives CASSTPPTNTEAFF.

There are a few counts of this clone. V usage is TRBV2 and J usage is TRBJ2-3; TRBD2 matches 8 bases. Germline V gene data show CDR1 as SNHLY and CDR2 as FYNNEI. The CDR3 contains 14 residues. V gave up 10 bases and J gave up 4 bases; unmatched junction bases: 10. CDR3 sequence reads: CATKKRESADTQYF. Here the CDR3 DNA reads TGTGCCACCAAAAAGCGGGAGTCAGCAGATACGCAGTATTTT. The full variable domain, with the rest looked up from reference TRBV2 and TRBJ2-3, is EPEVTQTPSHQVTQMGQEVILRCVPISNHLYFYWYRQILGQKVEFLVSFYNNEISEKSEIFDDQFSVERPDGSNFTLKIRSTKLEDSAMYFCATKKRESADTQYFGPGTRLTVL.

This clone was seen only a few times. This chain's CDR3 is CASSARGREELFF. CDR3 DNA: TGTGCCAGCAGCGCCAGAGGTAGGGAGGAACTGTTTTTT. The V gene is TRBV7-2, the J gene TRBJ1-4; D uncertain. Germline CDR1 SGHTA, CDR2 FQGNSA. Trimming removed 5 bases from V and 12 bases from J, with 16 bases in between. This CDR3 is built from 13 residues.

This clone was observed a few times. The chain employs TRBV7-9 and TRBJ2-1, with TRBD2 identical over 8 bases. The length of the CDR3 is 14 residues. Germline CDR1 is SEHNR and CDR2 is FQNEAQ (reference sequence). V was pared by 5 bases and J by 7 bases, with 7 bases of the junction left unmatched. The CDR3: CASSPRGGTNEQFF. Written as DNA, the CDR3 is TGTGCCAGCAGCCCCCGGGGGGGGACGAATGAGCAGTTCTTC.

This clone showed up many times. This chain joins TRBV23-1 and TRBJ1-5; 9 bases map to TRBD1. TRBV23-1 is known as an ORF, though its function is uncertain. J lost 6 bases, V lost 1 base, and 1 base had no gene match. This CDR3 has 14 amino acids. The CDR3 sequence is CASSQLDRGQPQHF. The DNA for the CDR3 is TGCGCCAGCAGTCAATTGGACAGGGGTCAGCCCCAGCATTTT.

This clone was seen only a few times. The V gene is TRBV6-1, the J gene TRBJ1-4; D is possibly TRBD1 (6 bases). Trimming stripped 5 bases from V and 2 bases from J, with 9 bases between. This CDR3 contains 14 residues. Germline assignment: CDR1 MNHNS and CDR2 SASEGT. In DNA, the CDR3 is TGTGCCAGCAGTTCCAGGGGTACTAATGAAAAACTGTTTTTT. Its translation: CASSSRGTNEKLFF.

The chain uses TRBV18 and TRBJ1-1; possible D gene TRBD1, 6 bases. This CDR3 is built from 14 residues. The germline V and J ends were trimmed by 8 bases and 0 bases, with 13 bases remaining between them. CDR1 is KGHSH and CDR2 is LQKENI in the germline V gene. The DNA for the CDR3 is TGTGCCAGCGCCCGTGGGACAATGAACACTGAAGCTTTCTTT. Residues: CASARGTMNTEAFF.

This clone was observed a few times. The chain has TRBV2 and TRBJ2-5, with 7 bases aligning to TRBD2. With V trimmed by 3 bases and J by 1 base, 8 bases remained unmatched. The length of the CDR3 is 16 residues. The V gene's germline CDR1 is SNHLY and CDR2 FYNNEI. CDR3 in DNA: TGTGCCAGCAGTGACTCCCACACGGGGGGCCAAGAGACCCAGTACTTC. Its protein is CASSDSHTGGQETQYF.

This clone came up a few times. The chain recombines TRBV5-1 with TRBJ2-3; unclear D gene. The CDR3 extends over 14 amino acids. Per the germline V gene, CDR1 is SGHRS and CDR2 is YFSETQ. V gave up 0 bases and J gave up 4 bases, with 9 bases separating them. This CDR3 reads CASSLANGADTQYF. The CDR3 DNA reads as TGCGCCAGCAGCTTGGCTAACGGAGCAGATACGCAGTATTTT.

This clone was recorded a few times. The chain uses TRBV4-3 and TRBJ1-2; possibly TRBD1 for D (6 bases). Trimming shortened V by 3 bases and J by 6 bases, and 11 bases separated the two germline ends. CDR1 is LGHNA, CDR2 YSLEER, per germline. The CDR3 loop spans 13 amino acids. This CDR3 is CASSHGQGNGYTF. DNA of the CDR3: TGCGCCAGCAGCCACGGGCAGGGGAATGGCTACACCTTC.

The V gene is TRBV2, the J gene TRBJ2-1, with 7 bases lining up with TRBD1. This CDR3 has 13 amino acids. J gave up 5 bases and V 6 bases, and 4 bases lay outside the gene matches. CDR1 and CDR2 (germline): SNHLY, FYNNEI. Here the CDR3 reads CASRRGGNNEQFF. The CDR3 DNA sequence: TGTGCCAGCAGGCGAGGGGGCAACAATGAGCAGTTCTTC.